Here is one T cell receptor beta chain with its context. The sample comes from a study of blood T cell repertoires in COVID-19. CDR1 and CDR2 from the germline V gene are MDHEN and SYDVKM. The junction had 5 bases not matched to a gene; V was cut back by 2 bases and J by 4 bases. The CDR3 has 14 residues. Using immunoSEQ multiplex PCR, the repertoire was profiled, and TCRdb retains in-frame clones only, with some absent. Altogether over 250,000 clones are present, approximately 89% being singletons, with the ten largest covering about 12%. The receptor was derived from a woman aged 55-70 years with acute or convalescent COVID-19. The chain uses TRBV28 and TRBJ2-7; TRBD1 aligns across 7 bases. The sequencing input was peripheral blood. The CDR3 is CASSLIAGGYEQYF. The CDR3 coding sequence is TGTGCCAGCAGTTTAATCGCAGGGGGTTACGAGCAGTACTTC.